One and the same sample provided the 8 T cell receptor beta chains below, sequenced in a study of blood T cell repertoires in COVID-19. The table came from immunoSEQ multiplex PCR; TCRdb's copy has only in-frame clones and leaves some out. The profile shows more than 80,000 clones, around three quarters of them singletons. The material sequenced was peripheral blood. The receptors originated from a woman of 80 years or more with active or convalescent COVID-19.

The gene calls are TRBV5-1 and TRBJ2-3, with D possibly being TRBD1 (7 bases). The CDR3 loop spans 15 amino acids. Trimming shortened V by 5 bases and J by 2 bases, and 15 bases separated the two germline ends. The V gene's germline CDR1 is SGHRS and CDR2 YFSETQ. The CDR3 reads CASSIQGGNTDTQYF. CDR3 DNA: TGCGCCAGCAGTATTCAGGGGGGAAACACAGATACGCAGTATTTT.

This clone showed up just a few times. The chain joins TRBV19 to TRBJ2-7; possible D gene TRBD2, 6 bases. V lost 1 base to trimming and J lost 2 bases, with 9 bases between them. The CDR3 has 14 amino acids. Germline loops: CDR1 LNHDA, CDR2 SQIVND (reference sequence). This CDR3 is CASSIAPGAYEQYF. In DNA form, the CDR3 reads TGTGCCAGTAGTATAGCCCCGGGGGCCTACGAGCAGTACTTC.

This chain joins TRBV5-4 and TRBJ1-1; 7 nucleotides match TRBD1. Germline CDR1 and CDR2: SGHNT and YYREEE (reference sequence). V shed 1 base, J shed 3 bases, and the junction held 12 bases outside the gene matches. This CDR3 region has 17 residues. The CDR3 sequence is CASSLWVRRQGDTEAFF. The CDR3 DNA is TGTGCCAGCAGCTTGTGGGTCAGACGACAGGGCGACACTGAAGCTTTCTTT.

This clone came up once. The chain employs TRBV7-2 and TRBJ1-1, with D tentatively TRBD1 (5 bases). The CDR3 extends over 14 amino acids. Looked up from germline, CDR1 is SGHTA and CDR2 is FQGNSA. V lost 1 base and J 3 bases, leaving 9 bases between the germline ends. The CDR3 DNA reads TGTGCCAGCAGCTTAGTCAGGGAATACACTGAAGCTTTCTTT. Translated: CASSLVREYTEAFF.

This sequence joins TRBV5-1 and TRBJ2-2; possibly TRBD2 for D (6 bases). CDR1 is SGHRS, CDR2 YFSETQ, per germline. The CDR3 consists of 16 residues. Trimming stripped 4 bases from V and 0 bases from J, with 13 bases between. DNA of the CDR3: TGCGCCAGCAGCGTTACGGGACTCACGAACACCGGGGAGCTGTTTTTT. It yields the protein CASSVTGLTNTGELFF.

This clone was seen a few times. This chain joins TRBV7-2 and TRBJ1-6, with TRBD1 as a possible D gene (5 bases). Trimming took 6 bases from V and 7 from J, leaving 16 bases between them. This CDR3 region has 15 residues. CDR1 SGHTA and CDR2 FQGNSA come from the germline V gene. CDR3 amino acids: CASRWGWTQNSPLHF. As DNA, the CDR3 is TGTGCCAGCAGATGGGGTTGGACACAAAATTCACCCCTCCACTTT.

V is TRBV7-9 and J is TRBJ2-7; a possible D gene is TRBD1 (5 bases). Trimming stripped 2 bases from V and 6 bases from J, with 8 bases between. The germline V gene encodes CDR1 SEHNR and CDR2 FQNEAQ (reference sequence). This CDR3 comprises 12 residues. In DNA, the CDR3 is TGTGCCAGCAGCTTAACAAGGGGCGAGCAGTACTTC. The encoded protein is CASSLTRGEQYF.

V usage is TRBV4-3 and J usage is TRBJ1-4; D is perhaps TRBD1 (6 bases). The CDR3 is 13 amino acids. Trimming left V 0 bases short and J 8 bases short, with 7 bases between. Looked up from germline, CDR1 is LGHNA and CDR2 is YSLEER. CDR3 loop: CASSQDRGEKLFF. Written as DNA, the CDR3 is TGCGCCAGCAGCCAAGACAGGGGCGAAAAACTGTTTTTT.